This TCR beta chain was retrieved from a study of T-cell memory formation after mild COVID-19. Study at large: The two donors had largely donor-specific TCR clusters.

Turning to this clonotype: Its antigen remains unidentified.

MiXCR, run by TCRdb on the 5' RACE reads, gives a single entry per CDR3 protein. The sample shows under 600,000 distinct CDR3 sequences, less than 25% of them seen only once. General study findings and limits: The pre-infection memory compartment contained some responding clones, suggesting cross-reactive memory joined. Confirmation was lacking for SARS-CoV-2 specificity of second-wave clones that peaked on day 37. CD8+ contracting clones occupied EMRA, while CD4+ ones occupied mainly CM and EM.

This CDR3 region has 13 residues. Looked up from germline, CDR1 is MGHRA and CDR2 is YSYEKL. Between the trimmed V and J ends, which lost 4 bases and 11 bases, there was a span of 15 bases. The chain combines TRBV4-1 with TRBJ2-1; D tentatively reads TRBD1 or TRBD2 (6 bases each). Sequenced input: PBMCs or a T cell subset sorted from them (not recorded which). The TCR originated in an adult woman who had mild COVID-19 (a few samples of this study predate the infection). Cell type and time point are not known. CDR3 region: CASSLPAGGKQFF. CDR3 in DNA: TGCGCCAGCAGCCTCCCCGCCGGGGGCAAGCAGTTCTTC.